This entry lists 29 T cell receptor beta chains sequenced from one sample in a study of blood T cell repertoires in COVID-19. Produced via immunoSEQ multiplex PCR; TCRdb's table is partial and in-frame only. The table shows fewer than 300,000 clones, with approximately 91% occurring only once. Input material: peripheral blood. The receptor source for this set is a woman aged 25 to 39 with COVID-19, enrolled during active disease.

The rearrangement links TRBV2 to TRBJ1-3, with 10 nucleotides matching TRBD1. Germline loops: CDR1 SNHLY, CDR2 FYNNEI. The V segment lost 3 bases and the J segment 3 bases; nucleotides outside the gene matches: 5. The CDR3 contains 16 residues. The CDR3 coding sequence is TGTGCCAGCAGTGAGAGACAGGGGGCAAGTGGAAACACCATATATTTT. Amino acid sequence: CASSERQGASGNTIYF.

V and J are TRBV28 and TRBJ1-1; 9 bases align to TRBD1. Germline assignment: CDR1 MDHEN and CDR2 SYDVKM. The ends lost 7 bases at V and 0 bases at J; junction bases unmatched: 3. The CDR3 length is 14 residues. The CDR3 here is CASTRDRVNTEAFF. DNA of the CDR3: TGTGCCAGCACGCGGGACAGGGTGAACACTGAAGCTTTCTTT.

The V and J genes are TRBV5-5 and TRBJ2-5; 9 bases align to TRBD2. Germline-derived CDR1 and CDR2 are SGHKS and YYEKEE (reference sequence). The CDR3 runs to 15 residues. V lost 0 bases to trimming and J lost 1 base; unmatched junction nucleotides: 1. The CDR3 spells CASSLGLAAQETQYF. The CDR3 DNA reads TGTGCCAGCAGCTTGGGACTAGCGGCCCAAGAGACCCAGTACTTC. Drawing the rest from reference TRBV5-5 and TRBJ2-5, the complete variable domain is DAGVTQSPTHLIKTRGQQVTLRCSPISGHKSVSWYQQVLGQGPQFIFQYYEKEERGRGNFPDRFSARQFPNYSSELNVNALLLGDSALYLCASSLGLAAQETQYFGPGTRLLVL.

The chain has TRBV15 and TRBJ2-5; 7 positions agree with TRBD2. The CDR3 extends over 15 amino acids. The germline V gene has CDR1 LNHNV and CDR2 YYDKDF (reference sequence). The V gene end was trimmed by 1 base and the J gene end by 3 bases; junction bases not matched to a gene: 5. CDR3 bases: TGTGCCACCAGCAGAGTAGCAAGCGGGGAAGAGACCCAGTACTTC. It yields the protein CATSRVASGEETQYF.

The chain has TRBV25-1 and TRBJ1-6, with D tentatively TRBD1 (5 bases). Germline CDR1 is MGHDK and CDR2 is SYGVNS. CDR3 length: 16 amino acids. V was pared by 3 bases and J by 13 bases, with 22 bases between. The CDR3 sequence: CASSEAQGREAIPLHF. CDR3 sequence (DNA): TGTGCCAGCAGTGAGGCTCAGGGCAGAGAAGCTATTCCCCTCCACTTT.

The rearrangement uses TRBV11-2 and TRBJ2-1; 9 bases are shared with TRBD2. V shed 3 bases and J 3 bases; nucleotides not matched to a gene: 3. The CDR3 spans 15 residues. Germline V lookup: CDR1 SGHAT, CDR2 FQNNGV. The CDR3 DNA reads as TGTGCCAGCAGCTTTAGACTAGCGGACTACAATGAGCAGTTCTTC. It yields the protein CASSFRLADYNEQFF.

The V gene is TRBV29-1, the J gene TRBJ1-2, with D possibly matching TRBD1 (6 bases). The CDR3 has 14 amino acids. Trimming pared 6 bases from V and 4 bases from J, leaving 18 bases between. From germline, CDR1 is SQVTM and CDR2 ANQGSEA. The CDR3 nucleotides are TGCAGCGTGCTGCCCGGACAGATCTCCTATGGCTACACCTTC. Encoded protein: CSVLPGQISYGYTF.

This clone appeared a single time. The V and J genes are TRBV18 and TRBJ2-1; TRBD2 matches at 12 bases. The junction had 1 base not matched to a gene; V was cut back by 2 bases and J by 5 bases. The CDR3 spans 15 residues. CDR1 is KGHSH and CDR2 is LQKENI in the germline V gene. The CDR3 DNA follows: TGTGCCAGCTCACCAAGGACTAGCGGGAACAATGAGCAGTTCTTC. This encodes CASSPRTSGNNEQFF.

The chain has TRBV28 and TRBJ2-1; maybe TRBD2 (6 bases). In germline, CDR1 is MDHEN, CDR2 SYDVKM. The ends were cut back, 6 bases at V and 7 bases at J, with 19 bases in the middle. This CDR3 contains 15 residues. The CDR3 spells CASRPARDGGNEQFF. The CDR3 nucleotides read TGTGCCAGCAGGCCAGCTCGGGACGGGGGAAATGAGCAGTTCTTC.

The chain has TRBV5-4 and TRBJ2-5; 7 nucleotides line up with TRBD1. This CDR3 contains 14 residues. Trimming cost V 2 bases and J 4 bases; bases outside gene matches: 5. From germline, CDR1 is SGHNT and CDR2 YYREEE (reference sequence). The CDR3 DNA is TGTGCCAGCAGCTTAGGCCAGGGGGTAGAGACCCAGTACTTC. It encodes CASSLGQGVETQYF.

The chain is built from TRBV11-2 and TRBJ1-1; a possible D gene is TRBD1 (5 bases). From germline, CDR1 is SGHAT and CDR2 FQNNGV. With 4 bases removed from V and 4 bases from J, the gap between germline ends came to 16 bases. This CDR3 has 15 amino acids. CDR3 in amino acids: CASSSTMGGGTEAFF. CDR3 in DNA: TGTGCCAGCAGCTCCACGATGGGGGGGGGCACTGAAGCTTTCTTT.

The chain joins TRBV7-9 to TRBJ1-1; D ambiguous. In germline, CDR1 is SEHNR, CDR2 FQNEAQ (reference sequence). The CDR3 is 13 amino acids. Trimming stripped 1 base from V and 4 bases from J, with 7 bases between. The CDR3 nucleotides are TGTGCCAGCAGCTTAGAGGAGGGCACTGAAGCTTTCTTT. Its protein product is CASSLEEGTEAFF.

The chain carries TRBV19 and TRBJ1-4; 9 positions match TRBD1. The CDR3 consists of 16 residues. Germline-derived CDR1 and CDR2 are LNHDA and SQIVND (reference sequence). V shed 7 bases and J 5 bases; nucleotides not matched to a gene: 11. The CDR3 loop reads CASTPAGDRVNEKLFF. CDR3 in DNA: TGTGCCAGTACCCCCGCCGGGGACAGGGTCAATGAAAAACTGTTTTTT.

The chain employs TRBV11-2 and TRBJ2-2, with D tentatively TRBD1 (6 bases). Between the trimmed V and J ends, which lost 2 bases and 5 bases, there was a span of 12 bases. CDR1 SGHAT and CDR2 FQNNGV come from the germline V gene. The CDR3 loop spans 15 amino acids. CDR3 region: CASSLSRGGTGELFF. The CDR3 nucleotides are TGTGCCAGCAGCTTAAGCAGGGGCGGGACCGGGGAGCTGTTTTTT.

The CDR3 region is CASTNRLAGDSYEQYF. The CDR3 DNA reads TGTGCCAGCACCAACCGGCTAGCGGGGGACTCCTACGAGCAGTACTTC. The chain uses TRBV7-8 and TRBJ2-7; 10 bases are shared with TRBD2. Germline CDR1 reads SGHVS; CDR2 reads FQNEAQ. The trim removed 7 bases at V and 0 bases at J, leaving 9 bases unmatched. The length of the CDR3 is 16 residues.

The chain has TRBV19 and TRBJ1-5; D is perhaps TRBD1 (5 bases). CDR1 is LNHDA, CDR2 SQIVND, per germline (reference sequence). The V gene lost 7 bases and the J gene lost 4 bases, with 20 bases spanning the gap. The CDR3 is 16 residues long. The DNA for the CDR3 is TGTGCCAGTAACACTATAATCGACAGATGGAATCAGCCCCAGCATTTT. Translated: CASNTIIDRWNQPQHF.

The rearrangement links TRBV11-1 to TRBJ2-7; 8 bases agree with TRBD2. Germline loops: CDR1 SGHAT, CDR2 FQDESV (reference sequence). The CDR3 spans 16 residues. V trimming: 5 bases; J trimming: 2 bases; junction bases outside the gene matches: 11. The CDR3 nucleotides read TGTGCCAGCAGCGACCCTATAGCGGGGCGGCCCTACGAGCAGTACTTC. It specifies CASSDPIAGRPYEQYF.

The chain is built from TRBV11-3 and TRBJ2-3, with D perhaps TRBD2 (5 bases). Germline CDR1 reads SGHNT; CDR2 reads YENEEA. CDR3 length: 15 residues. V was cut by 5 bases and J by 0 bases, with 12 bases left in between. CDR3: CASSLRTSSTDTQYF. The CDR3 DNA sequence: TGTGCCAGCAGCCTCCGGACTTCTAGCACAGATACGCAGTATTTT. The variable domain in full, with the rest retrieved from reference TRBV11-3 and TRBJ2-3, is EAGVVQSPRYKIIEKKQPVAFWCNPISGHNTLYWYLQNLGQGPELLIRYENEEAVDDSQLPKDRFSAERLKGVDSTLKIQPAELGDSAVYLCASSLRTSSTDTQYFGPGTRLTVL.

CDR3 protein: CASSPTSGTLTGELFF. The CDR3 DNA reads as TGTGCCAGCAGCCCTACTAGCGGGACACTCACCGGGGAGCTGTTTTTT. The chain links TRBV11-3 to TRBJ2-2; 10 bases line up with TRBD2. CDR1 is SGHNT, CDR2 YENEEA, per germline. This CDR3 is 16 amino acids long. Germline trimming cut 5 bases from V and 4 bases from J; bases unmatched to any gene: 7.

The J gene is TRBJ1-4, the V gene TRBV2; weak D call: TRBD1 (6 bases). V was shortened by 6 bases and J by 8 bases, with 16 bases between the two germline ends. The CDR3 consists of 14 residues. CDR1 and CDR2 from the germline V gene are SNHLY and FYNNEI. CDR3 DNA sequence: TGTGCCAGCAGGTGGTCGGGGGGCGGCGAAAAACTGTTTTTT. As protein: CASRWSGGGEKLFF.

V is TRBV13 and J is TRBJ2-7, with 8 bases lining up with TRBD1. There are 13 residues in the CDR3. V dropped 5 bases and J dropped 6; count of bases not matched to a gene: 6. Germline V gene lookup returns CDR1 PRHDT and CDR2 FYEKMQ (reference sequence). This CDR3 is CASSDGTGGEQYF. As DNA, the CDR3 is TGTGCCAGCAGCGACGGCACAGGGGGCGAGCAGTACTTC.

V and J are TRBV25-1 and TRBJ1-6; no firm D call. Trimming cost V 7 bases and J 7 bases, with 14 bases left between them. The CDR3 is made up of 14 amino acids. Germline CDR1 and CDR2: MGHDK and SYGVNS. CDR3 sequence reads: CASKVGSGNSPLHF. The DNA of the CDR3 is TGTGCCAGCAAAGTTGGCAGCGGGAATTCACCCCTCCACTTT.

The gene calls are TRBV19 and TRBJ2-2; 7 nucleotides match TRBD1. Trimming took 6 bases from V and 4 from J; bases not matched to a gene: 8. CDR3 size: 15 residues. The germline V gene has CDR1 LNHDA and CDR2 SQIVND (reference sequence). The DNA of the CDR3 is TGTGCCAGTAGACCTGGACAGGAGTTCACCGGGGAGCTGTTTTTT. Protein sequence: CASRPGQEFTGELFF.

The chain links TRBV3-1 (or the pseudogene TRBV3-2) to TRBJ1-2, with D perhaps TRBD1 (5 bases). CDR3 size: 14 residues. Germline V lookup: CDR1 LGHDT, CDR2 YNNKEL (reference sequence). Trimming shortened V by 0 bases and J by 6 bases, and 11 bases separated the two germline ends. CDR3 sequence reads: CASSQEAREHGYTF. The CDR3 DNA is TGTGCCAGCAGCCAAGAGGCCAGGGAACATGGCTACACCTTC.

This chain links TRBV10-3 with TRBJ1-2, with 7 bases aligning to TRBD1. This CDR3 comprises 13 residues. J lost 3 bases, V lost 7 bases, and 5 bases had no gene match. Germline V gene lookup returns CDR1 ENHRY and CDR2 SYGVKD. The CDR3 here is CAITRTGDYGYTF. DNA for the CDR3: TGTGCCATCACCAGGACAGGCGACTATGGCTACACCTTC.

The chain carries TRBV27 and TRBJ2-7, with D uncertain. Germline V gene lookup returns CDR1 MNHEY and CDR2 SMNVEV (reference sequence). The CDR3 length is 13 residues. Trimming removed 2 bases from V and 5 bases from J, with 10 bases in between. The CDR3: CASSLIGYHEQYF. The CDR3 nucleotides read TGTGCCAGCAGTTTAATCGGTTATCACGAGCAGTACTTC.

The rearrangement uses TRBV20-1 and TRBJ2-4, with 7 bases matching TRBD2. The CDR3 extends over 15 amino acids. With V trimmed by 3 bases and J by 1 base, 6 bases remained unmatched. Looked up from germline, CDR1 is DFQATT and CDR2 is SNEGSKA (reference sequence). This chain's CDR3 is CSASFGGYAKNIQYF. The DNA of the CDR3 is TGCAGTGCTAGTTTCGGGGGGTACGCCAAAAACATTCAGTACTTC.

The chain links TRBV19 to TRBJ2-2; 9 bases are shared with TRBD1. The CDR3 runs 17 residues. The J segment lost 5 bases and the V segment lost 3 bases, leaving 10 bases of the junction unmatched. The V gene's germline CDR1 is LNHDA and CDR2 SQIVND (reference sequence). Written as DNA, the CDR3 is TGTGCCAGTAGTATGGGATTACAGGGGGCCAGAACCGGGGAGCTGTTTTTT. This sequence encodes CASSMGLQGARTGELFF.

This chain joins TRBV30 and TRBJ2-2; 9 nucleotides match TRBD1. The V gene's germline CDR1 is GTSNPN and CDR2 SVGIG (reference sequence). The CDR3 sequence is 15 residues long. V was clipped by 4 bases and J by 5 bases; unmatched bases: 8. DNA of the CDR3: TGTGCCTGGACTCGAGGACAGGGGTGGACCGGGGAGCTGTTTTTT. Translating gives CAWTRGQGWTGELFF.